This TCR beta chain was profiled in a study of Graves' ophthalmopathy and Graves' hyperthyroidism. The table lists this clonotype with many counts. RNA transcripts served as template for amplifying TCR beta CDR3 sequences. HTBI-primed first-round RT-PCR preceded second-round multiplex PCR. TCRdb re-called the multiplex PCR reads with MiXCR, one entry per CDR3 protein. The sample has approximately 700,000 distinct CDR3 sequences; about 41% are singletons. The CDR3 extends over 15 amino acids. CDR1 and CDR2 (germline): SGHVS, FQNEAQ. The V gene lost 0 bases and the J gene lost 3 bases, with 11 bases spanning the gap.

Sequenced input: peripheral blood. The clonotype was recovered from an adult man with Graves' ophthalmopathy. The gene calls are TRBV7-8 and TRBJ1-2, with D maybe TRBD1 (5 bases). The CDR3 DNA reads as TGTGCCAGCAGCTTAGCTATCGGGACTCACTATGGCTACACCTTC. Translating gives CASSLAIGTHYGYTF.